The clone carrying this T cell receptor (beta chain) was observed many times. Regarding time point: persistent/refractory GD, antithyroid drugs over 5 years with positive TRAb. PBMCs provided the RNA from which the TCR library was made. This CDR3 has 15 amino acids. Trimming at V came to 3 bases and at J to 4 bases, leaving 4 bases not matched to a gene. The sample belongs to a study of regulatory T cells in long-lasting Graves disease. Researchers made TCR beta libraries by using iRepertoire HTBI primers and running Arm-PCR on CDR3 regions. TCRdb re-analysed the multiplex PCR reads in MiXCR, keeping a single row per CDR3 protein. The profile covers approximately 350,000 distinct CDR3 sequences, with less than 30% appearing a single time and approximately 30% taken by the ten largest.

V gene TRBV12-3 or TRBV12-4 combines with J gene TRBJ2-7; 12 bases fit TRBD2. The source was peripheral blood mononuclear cells (PBMCs), collected when the disease was refractory, from a patient treated with antithyroid drugs. The receptor comes from a middle-aged woman with Graves disease. The CDR3 protein is CASSFWTSGTYEQYF. The CDR3 bases are TGTGCCAGCAGTTTTTGGACTAGCGGGACTTACGAGCAGTACTTC.